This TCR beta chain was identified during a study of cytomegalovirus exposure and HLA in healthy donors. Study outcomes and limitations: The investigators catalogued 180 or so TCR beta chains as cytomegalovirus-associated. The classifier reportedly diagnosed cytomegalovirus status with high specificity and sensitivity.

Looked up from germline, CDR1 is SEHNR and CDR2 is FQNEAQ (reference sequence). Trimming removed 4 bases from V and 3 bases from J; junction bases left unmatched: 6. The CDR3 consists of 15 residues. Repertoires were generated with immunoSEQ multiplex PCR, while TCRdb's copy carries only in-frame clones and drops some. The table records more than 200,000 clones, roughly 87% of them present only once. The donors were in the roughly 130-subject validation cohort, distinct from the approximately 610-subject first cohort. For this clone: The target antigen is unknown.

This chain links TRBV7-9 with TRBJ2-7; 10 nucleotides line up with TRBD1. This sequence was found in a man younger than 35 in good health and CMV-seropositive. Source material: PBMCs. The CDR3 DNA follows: TGTGCCAGCAGCTCGATGGACAGGGGGAACTACGAGCAGTACTTC. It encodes CASSSMDRGNYEQYF.